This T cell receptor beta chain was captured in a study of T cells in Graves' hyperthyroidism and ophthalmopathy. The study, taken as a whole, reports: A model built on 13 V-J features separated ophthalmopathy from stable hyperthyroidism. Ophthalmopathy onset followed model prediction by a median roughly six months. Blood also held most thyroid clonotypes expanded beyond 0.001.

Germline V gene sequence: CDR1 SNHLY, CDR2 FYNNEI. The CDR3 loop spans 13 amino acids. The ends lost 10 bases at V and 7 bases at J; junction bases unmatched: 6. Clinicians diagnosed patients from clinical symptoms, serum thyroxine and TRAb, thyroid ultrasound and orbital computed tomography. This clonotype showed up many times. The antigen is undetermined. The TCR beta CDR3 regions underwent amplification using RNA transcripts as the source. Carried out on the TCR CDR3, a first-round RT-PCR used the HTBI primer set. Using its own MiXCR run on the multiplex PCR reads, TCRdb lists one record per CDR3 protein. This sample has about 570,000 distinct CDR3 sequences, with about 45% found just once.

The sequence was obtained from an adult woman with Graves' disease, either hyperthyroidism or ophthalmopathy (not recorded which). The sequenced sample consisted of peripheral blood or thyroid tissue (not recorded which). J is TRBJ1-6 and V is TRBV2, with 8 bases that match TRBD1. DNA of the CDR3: TGTGCCACCGCAGGGGGCTGGAATTCACCCCTCCACTTT. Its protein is CATAGGWNSPLHF.